These T cell receptor beta chains were read from a single sample in a study of CD8+ T cells in alopecia areata. Libraries were prepared by immunoSEQ multiplex PCR; TCRdb keeps only in-frame clonotypes and omits some of them. The sample lists 150,000 to 200,000 clones; roughly three fifths were seen once. Specimen: CD4+ T cells sorted from blood, collected at roughly week 49, from a patient treated with tofacitinib. The receptors shown here come from a human donor with alopecia areata. Both conserved end residues are part of each CDR3.

cdr3_aa	j_call	v_call
CAWSVQVTDTQYF	TRBJ2-3	TRBV30
CSVDRANDEQFF	TRBJ2-1	TRBV29-1
CASSLPRGWSGLDYGYTF	TRBJ1-2	TRBV28
CSVGPMSGGEAFF	TRBJ1-1	TRBV29-1
CASSLAGGSWNEQFF	TRBJ2-1	TRBV7-2
CSVGGVGGNEQFF	TRBJ2-1	TRBV29-1
CSVSTGIGEQFF	TRBJ2-1	TRBV29-1
CAWSVQTGWGTDTQYF	TRBJ2-3	TRBV30
CSVNSNPYEQYF	TRBJ2-7	TRBV29-1
CASSRSREGGYTF	TRBJ1-2	TRBV7-2
CATREYEKLFF	TRBJ1-4	TRBV27
CSASGQGNNQPQHF	TRBJ1-5	TRBV29-1
CASSMVGQMAYEQYF	TRBJ2-7	TRBV19
CSARDWAEQYF	TRBJ2-7	TRBV20-1
CAISESPNHEGYTF	TRBJ1-2	TRBV10-3
CAWSVRRSLVYNEQFF	TRBJ2-1	TRBV30
CASSSRNRPYEQYF	TRBJ2-7	TRBV7-9
CASSPAGGYEQYF	TRBJ2-7	TRBV7-2
CASSRRHDSNQPQHF	TRBJ1-5	TRBV6-1
CSVLTFNEQFF	TRBJ2-1	TRBV29-1
CAWARGSPEAFF	TRBJ1-1	TRBV30
CASSSGTSGSLETQYF	TRBJ2-5	TRBV27
CASSFLRGTSQYNEQFF	TRBJ2-1	TRBV11-2
CASSSVTGTGSYEQYF	TRBJ2-7	TRBV7-2
CAWSVYYSNQPQHF	TRBJ1-5	TRBV30
CASSPVSTADTEAFF	TRBJ1-1	TRBV18
CSGGGAETQYF	TRBJ2-5	TRBV29-1
CASSLAASGLKGETQYF	TRBJ2-5	TRBV5-1
CASRPTVRETQYF	TRBJ2-5	TRBV5-1
CASSPWGRTDTQYF	TRBJ2-3	TRBV7-9
CASSQEGQEGYEQYF	TRBJ2-7	TRBV4-3
CASSLQGVGSPLHF	TRBJ1-6	TRBV7-2
CASSPRGTDSRMNEKLFF	TRBJ1-4	TRBV4-3
CASSRTGYQETQYF	TRBJ2-5	TRBV6-5
CAWEKRTGDNYGYTF	TRBJ1-2	TRBV30
CARPGRKSSGANVLTF	TRBJ2-6	TRBV9
CASSHRQGAGGYTF	TRBJ1-2	TRBV4-3
CSVVWTGVGEQYF	TRBJ2-7	TRBV29-1
CASSWGVSTDTQYF	TRBJ2-3	TRBV6-6
CASRSGLASETQYF	TRBJ2-5	TRBV5-1
CSVEYGRETQYF	TRBJ2-5	TRBV29-1
CASSQAVRGVTEAFF	TRBJ1-1	TRBV4-3
CASSTGGGGNEQFF	TRBJ2-1	TRBV5-1
CASRTGDFHGYTF	TRBJ1-2	TRBV27
CASSPRGTLNTEAFF	TRBJ1-1	TRBV9
CASSQGERDISYGYTF	TRBJ1-2	TRBV4-1